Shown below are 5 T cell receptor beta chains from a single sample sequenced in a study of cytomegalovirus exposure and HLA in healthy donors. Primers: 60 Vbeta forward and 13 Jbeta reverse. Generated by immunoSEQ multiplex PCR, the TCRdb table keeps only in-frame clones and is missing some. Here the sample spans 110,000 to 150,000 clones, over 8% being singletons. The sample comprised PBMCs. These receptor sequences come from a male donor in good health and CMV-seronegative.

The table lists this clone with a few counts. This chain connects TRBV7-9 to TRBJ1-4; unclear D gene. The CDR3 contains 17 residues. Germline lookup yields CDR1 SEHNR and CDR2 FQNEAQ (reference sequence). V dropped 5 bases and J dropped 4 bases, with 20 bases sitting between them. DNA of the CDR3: TGTGCCAGCAGCGCCCAACGGCGGGAGCTCCATAATGAAAAACTGTTTTTT. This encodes CASSAQRRELHNEKLFF.

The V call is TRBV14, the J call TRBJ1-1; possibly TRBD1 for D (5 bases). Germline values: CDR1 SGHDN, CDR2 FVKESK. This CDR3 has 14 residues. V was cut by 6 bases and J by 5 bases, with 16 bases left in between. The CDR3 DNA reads TGTGCCAGCAGTCTGACATCCGGGGGGACTGAAGCTTTCTTT. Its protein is CASSLTSGGTEAFF.

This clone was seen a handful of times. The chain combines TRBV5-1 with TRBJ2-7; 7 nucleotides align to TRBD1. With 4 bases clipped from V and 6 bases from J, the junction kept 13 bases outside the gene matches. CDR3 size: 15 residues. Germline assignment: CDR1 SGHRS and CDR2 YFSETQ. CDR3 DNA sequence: TGCGCCAGCAGCCTGAACAGGGGCTACGGATCCGAGCAGTACTTC. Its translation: CASSLNRGYGSEQYF.

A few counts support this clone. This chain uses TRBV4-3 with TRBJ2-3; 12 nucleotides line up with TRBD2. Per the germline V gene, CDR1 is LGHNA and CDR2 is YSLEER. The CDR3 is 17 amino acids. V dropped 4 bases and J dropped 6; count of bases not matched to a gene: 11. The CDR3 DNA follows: TGCGCCAGCAGCCCCCAGGGCCTAGCGGGGGGGAGGGATACGCAGTATTTT. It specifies CASSPQGLAGGRDTQYF.

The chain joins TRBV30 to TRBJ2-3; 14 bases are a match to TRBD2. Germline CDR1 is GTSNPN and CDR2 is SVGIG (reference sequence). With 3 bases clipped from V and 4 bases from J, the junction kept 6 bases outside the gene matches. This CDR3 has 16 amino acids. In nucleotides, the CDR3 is TGTGCCTGGAGGCTGGGACTAGCGGGAGAGTCAGATACGCAGTATTTT. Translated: CAWRLGLAGESDTQYF.